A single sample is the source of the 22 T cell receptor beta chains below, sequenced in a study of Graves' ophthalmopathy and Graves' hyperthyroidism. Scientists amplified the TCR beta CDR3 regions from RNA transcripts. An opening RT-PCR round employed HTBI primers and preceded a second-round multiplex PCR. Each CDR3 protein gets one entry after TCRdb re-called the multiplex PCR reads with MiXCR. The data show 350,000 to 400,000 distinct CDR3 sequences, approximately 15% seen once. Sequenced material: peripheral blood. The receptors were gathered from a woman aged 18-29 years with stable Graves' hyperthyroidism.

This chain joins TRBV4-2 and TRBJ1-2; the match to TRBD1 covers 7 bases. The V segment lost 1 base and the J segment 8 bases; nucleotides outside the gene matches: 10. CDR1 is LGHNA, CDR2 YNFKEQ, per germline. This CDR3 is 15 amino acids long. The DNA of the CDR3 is TGTGCCAGCAGCCAAGGGGGGGGACAGAGCTACGGCTACACCTTC. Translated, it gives CASSQGGGQSYGYTF.

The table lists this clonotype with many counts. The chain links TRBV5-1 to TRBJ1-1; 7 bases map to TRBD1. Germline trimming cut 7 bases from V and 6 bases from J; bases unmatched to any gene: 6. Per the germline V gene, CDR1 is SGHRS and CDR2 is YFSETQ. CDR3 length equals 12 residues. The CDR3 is CASGLRGAEAFF. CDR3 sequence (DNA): TGCGCCAGCGGCCTCAGGGGGGCTGAAGCTTTCTTT.

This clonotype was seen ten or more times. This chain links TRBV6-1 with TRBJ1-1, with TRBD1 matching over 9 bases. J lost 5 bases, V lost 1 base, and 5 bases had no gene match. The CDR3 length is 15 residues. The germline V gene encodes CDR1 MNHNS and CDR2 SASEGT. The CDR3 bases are TGTGCCAGCAGTGAAGTGGGACAGGGTCTTACTGAAGCTTTCTTT. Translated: CASSEVGQGLTEAFF.

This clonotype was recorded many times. The DNA of the CDR3 is TGTGCCAGCAGTTTTACGGGACAGGGATACTCACCCCTCCACTTT. Its protein product is CASSFTGQGYSPLHF. The chain recombines TRBV12-3 or TRBV12-4 with TRBJ1-6; 9 nucleotides align to TRBD1. V trimming: 3 bases; J trimming: 10 bases; junction bases outside the gene matches: 7. The CDR3 runs 15 residues.

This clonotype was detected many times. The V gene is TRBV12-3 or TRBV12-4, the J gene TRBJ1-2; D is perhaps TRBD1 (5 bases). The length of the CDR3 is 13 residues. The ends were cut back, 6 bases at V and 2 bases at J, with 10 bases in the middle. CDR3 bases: TGTGCCAGCAGCTTACGGGGGAACTATGGCTACACCTTC. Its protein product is CASSLRGNYGYTF.

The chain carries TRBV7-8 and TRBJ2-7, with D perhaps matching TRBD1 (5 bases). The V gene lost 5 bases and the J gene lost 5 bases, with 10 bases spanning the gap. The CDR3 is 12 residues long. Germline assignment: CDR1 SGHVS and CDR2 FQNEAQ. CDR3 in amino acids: CASSQGNDEQYF. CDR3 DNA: TGTGCCAGCAGCCAGGGAAACGACGAGCAGTACTTC.

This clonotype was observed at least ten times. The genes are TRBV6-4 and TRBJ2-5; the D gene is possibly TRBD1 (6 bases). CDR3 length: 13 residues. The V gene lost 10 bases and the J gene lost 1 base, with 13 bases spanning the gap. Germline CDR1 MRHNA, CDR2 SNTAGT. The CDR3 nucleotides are TGTGCCACCCGCAACAGGGTCCAAGAGACCCAGTACTTC. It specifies CATRNRVQETQYF.

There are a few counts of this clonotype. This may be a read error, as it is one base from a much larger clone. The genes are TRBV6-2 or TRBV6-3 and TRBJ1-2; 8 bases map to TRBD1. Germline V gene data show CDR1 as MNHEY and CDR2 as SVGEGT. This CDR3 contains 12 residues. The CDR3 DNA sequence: TGTGCCAGCTTCGACAGGGGAAATGGCTACGCCTTC. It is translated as CASFDRGNGYAF.

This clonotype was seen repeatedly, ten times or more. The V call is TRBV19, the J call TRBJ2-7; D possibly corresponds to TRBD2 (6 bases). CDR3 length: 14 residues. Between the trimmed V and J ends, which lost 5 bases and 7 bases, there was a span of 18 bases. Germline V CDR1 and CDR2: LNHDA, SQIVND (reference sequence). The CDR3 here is CASSSTGPRGEQYF. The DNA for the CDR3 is TGTGCCAGTAGTTCCACGGGGCCGCGGGGAGAGCAGTACTTC.

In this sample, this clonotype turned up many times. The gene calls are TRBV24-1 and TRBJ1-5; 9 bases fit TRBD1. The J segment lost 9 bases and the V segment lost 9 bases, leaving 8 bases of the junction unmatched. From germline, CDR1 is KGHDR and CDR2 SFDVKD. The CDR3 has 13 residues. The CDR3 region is CATAGQGWGPQHF. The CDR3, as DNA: TGTGCCACCGCGGGACAGGGATGGGGGCCCCAGCATTTT.

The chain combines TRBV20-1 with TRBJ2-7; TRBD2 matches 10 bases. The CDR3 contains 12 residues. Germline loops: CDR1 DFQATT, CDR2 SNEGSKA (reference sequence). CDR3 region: CRPASGGNEQYF. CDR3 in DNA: TGCAGGCCGGCTAGCGGGGGAAACGAGCAGTACTTC.

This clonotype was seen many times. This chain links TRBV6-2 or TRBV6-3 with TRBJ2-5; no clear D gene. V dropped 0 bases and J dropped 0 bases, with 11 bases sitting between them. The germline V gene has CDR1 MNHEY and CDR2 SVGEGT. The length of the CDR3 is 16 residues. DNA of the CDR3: TGTGCCAGCAGTTACTCGAAGTCTTTATACCAAGAGACCCAGTACTTC. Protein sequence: CASSYSKSLYQETQYF.

The DNA for the CDR3 is TGTGCCAGTAGTATAGTAGGGCGGAGAACCTACGAGCAGTACTTC. Its protein product is CASSIVGRRTYEQYF. V usage is TRBV19 and J usage is TRBJ2-7, with D unresolved. Germline-derived CDR1 and CDR2 are LNHDA and SQIVND (reference sequence). V was shortened by 1 base and J by 2 bases, with 12 bases between the two germline ends. The CDR3 loop spans 15 amino acids.

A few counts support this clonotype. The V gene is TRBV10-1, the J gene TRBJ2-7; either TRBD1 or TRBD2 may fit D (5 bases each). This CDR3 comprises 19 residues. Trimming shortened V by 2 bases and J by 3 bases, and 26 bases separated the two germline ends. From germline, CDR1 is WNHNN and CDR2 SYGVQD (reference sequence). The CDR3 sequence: CASSEPGLIRRTGLYEQYF. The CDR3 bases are TGCGCCAGCAGTGAGCCTGGTTTAATCCGGAGAACGGGGCTCTACGAGCAGTACTTC.

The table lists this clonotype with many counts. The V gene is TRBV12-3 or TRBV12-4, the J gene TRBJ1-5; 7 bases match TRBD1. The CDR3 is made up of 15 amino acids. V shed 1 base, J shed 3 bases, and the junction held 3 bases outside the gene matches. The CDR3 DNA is TGTGCCAGCAGTTTAGACAGGGGCACCAATCAGCCCCAGCATTTT. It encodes CASSLDRGTNQPQHF.

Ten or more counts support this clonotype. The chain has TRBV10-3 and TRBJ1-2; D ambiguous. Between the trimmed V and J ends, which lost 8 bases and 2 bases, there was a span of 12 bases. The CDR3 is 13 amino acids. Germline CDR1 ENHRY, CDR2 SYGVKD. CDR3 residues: CAIALERNYGYTF. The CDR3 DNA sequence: TGTGCCATCGCACTGGAGAGGAACTATGGCTACACCTTC.

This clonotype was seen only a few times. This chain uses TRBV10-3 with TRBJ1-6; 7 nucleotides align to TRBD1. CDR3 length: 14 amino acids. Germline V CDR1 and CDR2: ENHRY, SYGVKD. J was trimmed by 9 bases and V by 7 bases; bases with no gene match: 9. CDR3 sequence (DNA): TGTGCCATCACCAGAGGGGGCGAGGGTTCACCCCTCCACTTT. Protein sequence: CAITRGGEGSPLHF.

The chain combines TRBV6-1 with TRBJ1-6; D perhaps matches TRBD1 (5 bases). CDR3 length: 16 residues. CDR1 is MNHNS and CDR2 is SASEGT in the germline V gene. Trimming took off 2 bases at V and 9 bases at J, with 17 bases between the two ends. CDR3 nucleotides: TGTGCCAGCAGTGAAAGCGTTGGCCCAGGGAGTTCACCCCTCCACTTT. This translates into CASSESVGPGSSPLHF.

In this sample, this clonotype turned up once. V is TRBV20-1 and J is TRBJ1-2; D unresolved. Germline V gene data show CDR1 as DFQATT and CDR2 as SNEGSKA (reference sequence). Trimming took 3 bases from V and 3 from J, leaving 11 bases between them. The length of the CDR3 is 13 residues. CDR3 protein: CSARMEPYYGYTF. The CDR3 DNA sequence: TGCAGTGCTAGGATGGAACCTTACTATGGCTACACCTTC.

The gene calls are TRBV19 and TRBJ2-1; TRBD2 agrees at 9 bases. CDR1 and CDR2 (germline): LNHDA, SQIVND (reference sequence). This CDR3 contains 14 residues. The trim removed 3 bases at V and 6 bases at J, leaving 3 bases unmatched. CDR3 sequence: CASSMAGGGNEQFF. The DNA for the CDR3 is TGTGCCAGTAGTATGGCGGGGGGGGGCAATGAGCAGTTCTTC.

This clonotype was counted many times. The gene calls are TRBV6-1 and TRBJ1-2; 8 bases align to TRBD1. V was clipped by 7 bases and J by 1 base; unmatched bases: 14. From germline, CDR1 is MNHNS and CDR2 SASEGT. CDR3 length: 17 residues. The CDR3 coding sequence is TGTGCCAGCACTGGACAGGGCAATCGAAGGAGTAACTATGGCTACACCTTC. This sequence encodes CASTGQGNRRSNYGYTF.

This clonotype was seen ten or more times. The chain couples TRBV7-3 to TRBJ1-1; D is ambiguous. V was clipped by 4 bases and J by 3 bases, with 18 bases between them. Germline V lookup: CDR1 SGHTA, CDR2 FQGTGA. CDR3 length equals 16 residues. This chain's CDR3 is CASSSAWPEPHTEAFF. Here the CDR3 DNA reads TGTGCCAGCAGCTCTGCGTGGCCGGAACCCCACACTGAAGCTTTCTTT.